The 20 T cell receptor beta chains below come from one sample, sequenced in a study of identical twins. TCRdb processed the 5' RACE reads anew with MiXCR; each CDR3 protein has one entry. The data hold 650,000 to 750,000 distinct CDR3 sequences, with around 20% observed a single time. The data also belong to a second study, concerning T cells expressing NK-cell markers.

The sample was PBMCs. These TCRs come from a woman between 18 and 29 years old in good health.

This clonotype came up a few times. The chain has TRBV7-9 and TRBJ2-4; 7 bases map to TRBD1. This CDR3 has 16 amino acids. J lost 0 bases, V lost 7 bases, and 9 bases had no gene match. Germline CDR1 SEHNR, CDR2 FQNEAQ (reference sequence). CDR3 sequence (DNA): TGTGCCAGCAACAACAGGGGCCACATAGCCAAAAACATTCAGTACTTC. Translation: CASNNRGHIAKNIQYF. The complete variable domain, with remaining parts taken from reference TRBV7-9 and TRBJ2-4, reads DTGVSQNPRHKITKRGQNVTFRCDPISEHNRLYWYRQTLGQGPEFLTYFQNEAQLEKSRLLSDRFSAERPKGSFSTLEIQRTEQGDSAMYLCASNNRGHIAKNIQYFGAGTRLSVL.

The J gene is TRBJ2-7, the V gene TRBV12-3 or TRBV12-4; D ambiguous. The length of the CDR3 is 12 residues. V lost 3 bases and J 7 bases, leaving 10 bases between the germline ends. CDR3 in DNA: TGTGCCAGCAGTTTTCCCCGACGGGAGCAGTACTTC. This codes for CASSFPRREQYF.

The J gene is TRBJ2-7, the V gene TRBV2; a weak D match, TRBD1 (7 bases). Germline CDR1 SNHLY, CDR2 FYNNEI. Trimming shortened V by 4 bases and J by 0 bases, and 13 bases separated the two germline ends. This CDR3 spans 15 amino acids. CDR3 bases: TGTGCCAGCAGTGGAGGCGGGGACAGCTCCTACGAGCAGTACTTC. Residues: CASSGGGDSSYEQYF. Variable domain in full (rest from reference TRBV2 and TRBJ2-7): EPEVTQTPSHQVTQMGQEVILRCVPISNHLYFYWYRQILGQKVEFLVSFYNNEISEKSEIFDDQFSVERPDGSNFTLKIRSTKLEDSAMYFCASSGGGDSSYEQYFGPGTRLTVT.

The CDR3 DNA is TGTGCCAGCAGCGCCCGGGACCATTCCGTGAACACTGAAGCTTTCTTT. The encoded protein is CASSARDHSVNTEAFF. The rearrangement uses TRBV9 and TRBJ1-1; a possible D gene is TRBD1 (5 bases). Trimming stripped 3 bases from V and 0 bases from J, with 15 bases between. The CDR3 is made up of 16 amino acids. The germline gives CDR1 SGDLS, CDR2 YYNGEE. The full variable domain, its missing parts supplied by reference TRBV9 and TRBJ1-1, is DSGVTQTPKHLITATGQRVTLRCSPRSGDLSVYWYQQSLDQGLQFLIQYYNGEERAKGNILERFSAQQFPDLHSELNLSSLELGDSALYFCASSARDHSVNTEAFFGQGTRLTVV.

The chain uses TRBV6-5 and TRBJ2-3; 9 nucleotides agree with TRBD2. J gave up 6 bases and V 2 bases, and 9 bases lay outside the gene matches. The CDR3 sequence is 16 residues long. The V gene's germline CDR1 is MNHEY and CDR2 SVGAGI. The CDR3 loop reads CASSYRGLAGRDTQYF. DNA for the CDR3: TGTGCCAGCAGTTACCGCGGTCTAGCGGGACGGGATACGCAGTATTTT.

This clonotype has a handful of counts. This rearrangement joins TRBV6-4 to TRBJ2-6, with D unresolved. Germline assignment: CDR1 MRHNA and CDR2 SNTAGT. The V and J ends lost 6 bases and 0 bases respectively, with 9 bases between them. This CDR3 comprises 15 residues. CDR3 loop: CASSRASSGANVLTF. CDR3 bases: TGTGCCAGCAGCCGCGCGAGCTCTGGGGCCAACGTCCTGACTTTC.

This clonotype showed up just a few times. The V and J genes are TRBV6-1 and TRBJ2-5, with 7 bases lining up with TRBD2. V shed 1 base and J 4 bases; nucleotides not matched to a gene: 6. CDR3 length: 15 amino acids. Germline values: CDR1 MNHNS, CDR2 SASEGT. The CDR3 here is CASSEVFGEGETQYF. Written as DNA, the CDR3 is TGTGCCAGCAGTGAAGTTTTCGGGGAGGGAGAGACCCAGTACTTC.

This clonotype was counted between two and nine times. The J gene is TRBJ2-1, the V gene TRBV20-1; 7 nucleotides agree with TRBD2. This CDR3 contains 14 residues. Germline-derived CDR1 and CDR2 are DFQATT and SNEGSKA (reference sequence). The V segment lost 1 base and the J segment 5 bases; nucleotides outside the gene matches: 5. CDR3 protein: CSARVSGTNNEQFF. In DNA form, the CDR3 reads TGCAGTGCTAGAGTGAGCGGGACCAACAATGAGCAGTTCTTC.

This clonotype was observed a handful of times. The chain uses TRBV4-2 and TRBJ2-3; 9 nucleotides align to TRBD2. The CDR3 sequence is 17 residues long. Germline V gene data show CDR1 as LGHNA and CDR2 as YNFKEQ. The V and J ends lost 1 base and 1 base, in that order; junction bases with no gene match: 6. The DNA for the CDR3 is TGTGCCAGCAGCCAAGTTCGCGGGGGGGTGGGCACAGATACGCAGTATTTT. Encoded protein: CASSQVRGGVGTDTQYF.

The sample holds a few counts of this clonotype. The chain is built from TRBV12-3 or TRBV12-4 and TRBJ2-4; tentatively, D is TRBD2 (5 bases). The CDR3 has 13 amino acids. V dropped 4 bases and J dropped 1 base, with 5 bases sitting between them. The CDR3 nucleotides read TGTGCCAGCAGTTCGGGGGCCAAAAACATTCAGTACTTC. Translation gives CASSSGAKNIQYF.

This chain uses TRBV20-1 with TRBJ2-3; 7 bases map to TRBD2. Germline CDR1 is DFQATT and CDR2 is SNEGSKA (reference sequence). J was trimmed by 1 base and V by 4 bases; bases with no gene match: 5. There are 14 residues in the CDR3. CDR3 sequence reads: CSAKAGPGTDTQYF. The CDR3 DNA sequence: TGCAGTGCTAAAGCGGGGCCGGGCACAGATACGCAGTATTTT.

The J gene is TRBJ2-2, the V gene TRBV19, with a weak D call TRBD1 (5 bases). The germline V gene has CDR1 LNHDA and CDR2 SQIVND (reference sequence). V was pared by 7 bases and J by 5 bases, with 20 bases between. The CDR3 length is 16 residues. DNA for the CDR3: TGTGCCAGTAAGGGCGATCGGGCGCGGACAACCGGGGAGCTGTTTTTT. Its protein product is CASKGDRARTTGELFF.

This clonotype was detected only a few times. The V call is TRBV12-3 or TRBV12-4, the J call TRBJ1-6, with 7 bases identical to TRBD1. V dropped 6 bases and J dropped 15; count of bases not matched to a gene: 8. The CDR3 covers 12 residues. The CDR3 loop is CASRTGSTLLHF. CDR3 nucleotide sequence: TGTGCCAGCAGGACAGGGTCGACACTCCTCCACTTT.

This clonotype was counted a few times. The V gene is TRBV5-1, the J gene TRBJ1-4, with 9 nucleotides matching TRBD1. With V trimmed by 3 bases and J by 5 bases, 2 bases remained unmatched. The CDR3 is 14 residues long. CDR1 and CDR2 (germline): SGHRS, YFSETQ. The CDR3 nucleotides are TGCGCCAGCAGCTGGACAGGGGAGAATGAAAAACTGTTTTTT. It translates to CASSWTGENEKLFF.

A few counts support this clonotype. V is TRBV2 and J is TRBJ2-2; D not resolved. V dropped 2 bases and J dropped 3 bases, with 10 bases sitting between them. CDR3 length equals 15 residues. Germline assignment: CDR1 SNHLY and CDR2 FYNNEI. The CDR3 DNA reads TGTGCCAGCAGTGAAACCCCCCTAGACACCGGGGAGCTGTTTTTT. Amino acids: CASSETPLDTGELFF.

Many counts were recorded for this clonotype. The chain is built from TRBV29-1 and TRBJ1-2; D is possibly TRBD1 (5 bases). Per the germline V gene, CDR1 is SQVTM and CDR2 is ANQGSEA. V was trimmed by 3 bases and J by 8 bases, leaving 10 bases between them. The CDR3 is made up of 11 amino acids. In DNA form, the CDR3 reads TGCAGCGTTGACCCAGGGAGCGGCTACACCTTC. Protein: CSVDPGSGYTF. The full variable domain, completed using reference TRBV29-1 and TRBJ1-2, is SAVISQKPSRDICQRGTSLTIQCQVDSQVTMMFWYRQQPGQSLTLIATANQGSEATYESGFVIDKFPISRPNLTFSTLTVSNMSPEDSSIYLCSVDPGSGYTFGSGTRLTVV.

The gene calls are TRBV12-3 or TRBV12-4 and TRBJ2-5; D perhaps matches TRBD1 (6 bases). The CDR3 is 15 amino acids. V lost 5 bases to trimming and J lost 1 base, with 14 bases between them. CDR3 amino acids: CASSHPGQSQETQYF. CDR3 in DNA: TGTGCCAGCAGTCACCCCGGACAGAGCCAAGAGACCCAGTACTTC.

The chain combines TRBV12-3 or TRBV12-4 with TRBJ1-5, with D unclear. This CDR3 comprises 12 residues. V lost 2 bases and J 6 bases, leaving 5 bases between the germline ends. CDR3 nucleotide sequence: TGTGCCAGCAGTTTAACGCCTCAGCCCCAGCATTTT. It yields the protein CASSLTPQPQHF.

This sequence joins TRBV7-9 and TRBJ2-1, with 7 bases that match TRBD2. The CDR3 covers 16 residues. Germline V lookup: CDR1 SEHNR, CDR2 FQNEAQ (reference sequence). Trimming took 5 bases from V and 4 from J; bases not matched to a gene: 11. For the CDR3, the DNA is TGTGCCAGCAGCCCAGCCCCTGCGGGGGAATACAATGAGCAGTTCTTC. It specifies CASSPAPAGEYNEQFF.

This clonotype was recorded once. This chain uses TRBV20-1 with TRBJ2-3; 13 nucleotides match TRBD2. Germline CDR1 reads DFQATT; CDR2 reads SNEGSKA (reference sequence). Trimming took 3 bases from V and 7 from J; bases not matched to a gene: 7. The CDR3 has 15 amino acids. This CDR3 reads CSASRGLAGVNTQYF. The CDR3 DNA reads TGCAGTGCTAGTCGAGGACTAGCGGGAGTGAATACGCAGTATTTT.